Listed below are T cell receptor beta chains from one sample, sequenced in a study of vaccination effects on CD4 cells after COVID-19. No antigen has been identified for these receptors. Produced via immunoSEQ multiplex PCR; TCRdb's table is partial and in-frame only. The sample records roughly 35,000 clones, 60% to 80% being singletons. The sequencing used CD4+ T cells from PBMCs cultured with HCoV-OC43 spike peptides, collected before COVID-19 vaccination. These TCRs come from a human donor who received a COVID-19 vaccine. Each CDR3 is given with its conserved first and last residue. The D gene is left open where the match is weak. Size is omitted from some rows. Given values are once, few, many or a class for expanded clones.

size	V	D	J	DNA	CDR3
-	TRBV27	TRBD1	TRBJ1-5	TGTGCCAGCAGTTTAAGGGGGCGGACGAATAGCAATCAGCCCCAGCATTTT	CASSLRGRTNSNQPQHF
few	TRBV6-1	TRBD2	TRBJ2-5	TGTGCCAGCAGGGCTAGCGGCTGGGCAGAGACCCAGTACTTC	CASRASGWAETQYF
-	TRBV4-1	-	TRBJ2-4	TGCGCCAGCAGCCAAGATTTCCGGATAGCCAAAAACATTCAGTACTTC	CASSQDFRIAKNIQYF
-	TRBV25-1	TRBD2	TRBJ2-2	TGTGCCAGCAGAGATATGGGACTAGCGAACACCGGGGAGCTGTTTTTT	CASRDMGLANTGELFF
-	TRBV11-2	-	TRBJ1-2	TGTGCCAGCAGCCCCCAGATATTAGACAGTAGCTATGGCTACACCTTC	CASSPQILDSSYGYTF
-	TRBV30	TRBD1	TRBJ2-3	TGTGCCTGGAGGGGGACAGGGAGGACGCAGTATTTT	CAWRGTGRTQYF
-	TRBV28	TRBD1	TRBJ2-7	TGTGCCAGCAGTTCATCCGGGACAGGGAGCTACGAGCAGTACTTC	CASSSSGTGSYEQYF
-	TRBV9	-	TRBJ1-1	TGTGCCAGCAGCGTAGAAGGACAGTCTGAAGCTTTCTTT	CASSVEGQSEAFF
-	TRBV29-1	-	TRBJ1-3	TGCAGCGTTGGCGGGGGCAGGGGCCCAGGAAACACCATATATTTT	CSVGGGRGPGNTIYF
-	TRBV6-2/TRBV6-3	TRBD2	TRBJ2-2	TGTGCCAGCAGTGCGGGAGTACTCACCGGGGAGCTGTTTTTT	CASSAGVLTGELFF
once	TRBV10-1	-	TRBJ2-1	TGCGCCAGCAGCCAGGACACTTTGATAAATGAGCAGTTCTTC	CASSQDTLINEQFF
-	TRBV10-3	-	TRBJ2-7	TGTGCCATCAGTCCGTCGCCGGACTCCGGCGAGCAGTACTTC	CAISPSPDSGEQYF
-	TRBV19	-	TRBJ1-1	TGTGCCAGTAGTATCCTATGGCACCTGAACACTGAAGCTTTCTTT	CASSILWHLNTEAFF
-	TRBV7-8	TRBD1	TRBJ1-4	TGTGCCAGCAGCCCCGGGACAGGGTATGAAAAACTGTTTTTT	CASSPGTGYEKLFF
-	TRBV24-1	TRBD1	TRBJ2-5	TGTGCCACCAGTGACCCCGGACAGGGAGGTGAGACCCAGTACTTC	CATSDPGQGGETQYF
few	TRBV10-1	TRBD2	TRBJ2-1	TGCGCCAGCAGTCGAAATTTAGCGGGAGGAAACAATGAGCAGTTCTTC	CASSRNLAGGNNEQFF
few	TRBV10-2	TRBD1	TRBJ1-5	TGCGCCAGGATTACGACAGGGGAAGTTAATCAGCCCCAGCATTTT	CARITTGEVNQPQHF
-	TRBV27	-	TRBJ1-3	TGTGCCAGCAGCCCGGACTGGGCCCGCTCTGGAAACACCATATATTTT	CASSPDWARSGNTIYF
-	TRBV10-2	TRBD1	TRBJ1-6	TGCGCCAGCACCCGAACGACAGGGGGAGAATCACCCCTCCACTTT	CASTRTTGGESPLHF
few	TRBV6-5	TRBD1	TRBJ1-2	TGTGCCAGCATTGGGACAGTGGGGGGCTATGGCTACACCTTC	CASIGTVGGYGYTF
few	TRBV29-1	-	TRBJ1-1	TGCAGCGTTGAAGAAAACAGGAACACTGAAGCTTTCTTT	CSVEENRNTEAFF
-	TRBV27	-	TRBJ2-2	TGTGCCAGCAGTACAGTGACCGGGGAGCTGTTTTTT	CASSTVTGELFF
-	TRBV30	TRBD2	TRBJ2-1	TGTGCCTGGAAACTAGCGGGGTATCTCAATGAGCAGTTCTTC	CAWKLAGYLNEQFF
few	TRBV19	-	TRBJ1-5	TGTGCCACCCGTACAAGGGTTGGGAATCAGCCCCAGCATTTT	CATRTRVGNQPQHF
-	TRBV19	TRBD1	TRBJ1-2	TGTGCCAGTAGTATTCCGCCCCTGACAGGGGGCAATGGCTACACCTTC	CASSIPPLTGGNGYTF
-	TRBV4-1	-	TRBJ2-3	TGCGCCAGCAGGTCTGGCGGTGCCAAATTCCGCACAGATACGCAGTATTTT	CASRSGGAKFRTDTQYF
few	TRBV10-2	-	TRBJ2-7	TGCGCCAGCAGTGAGTCTCGTGCAGAAAAAAGCTACGAGCAGTACTTC	CASSESRAEKSYEQYF
-	TRBV11-3	-	TRBJ2-1	TGTGCCAGCAGCTCGGGCCCAGGAGGAATCAATGAGCAGTTCTTC	CASSSGPGGINEQFF
-	TRBV29-1	-	TRBJ1-6	TGCAGCGTTGTGGTCGGGCCCATGGGTTCACCCCTCCACTTT	CSVVVGPMGSPLHF
once	TRBV24-1	-	TRBJ2-5	TGTGCCACCAGTCAGGGCGGAGAGACCCAGTACTTC	CATSQGGETQYF
-	TRBV10-3	-	TRBJ2-2	TGTGCCATCAGTGAGTCATCAGTGGTCACCGGGGAGCTGTTTTTT	CAISESSVVTGELFF
once	TRBV6-5	-	TRBJ2-5	TGTGCCAGCAGCGCGGGACTGGAGACCCAGTACTTC	CASSAGLETQYF
once	TRBV5-1	-	TRBJ2-3	TGCGCCAGCAGCACGCAAACACACCTAACCACAGATACGCAGTATTTT	CASSTQTHLTTDTQYF
-	TRBV3-1/TRBV3-2	TRBD2	TRBJ2-2	TGTGCCAGCAGCCTTAGCGGGAGGGCCGGGGAGCTGTTTTTT	CASSLSGRAGELFF
-	TRBV4-2	-	TRBJ1-2	TGTGCCAGCAGCCAAGTGAAGGGAGCCCAATATGGCTACACCTTC	CASSQVKGAQYGYTF